Listed below are T cell receptor beta chains from one sample, sequenced in a study of blood T cell repertoires in COVID-19. TCRdb keeps only in-frame clones here, not all; method: immunoSEQ multiplex PCR. This sample has around 95,000 clones, with about 90% found just once. Sequencing was done on a sample of peripheral blood. The receptor source for this set is a man aged 30 to 45 in a cohort sampled during active COVID-19. Both conserved end residues are part of each CDR3. D genes are given only for firm matches. Not all rows give a size; the values are once, few, many and, for expanded clones, a class.

clone_size: NA
j_call: TRBJ1-5
d_call: TRBD1
v_call: TRBV25-1
cdr3_aa: CASSGGTGGSNQPQHF
cdr3_nt: TGTGCCAGCAGTGGCGGGACAGGTGGGAGCAATCAGCCCCAGCATTTT

clone_size: NA
j_call: TRBJ2-3
d_call: NA
v_call: TRBV7-8
cdr3_aa: CASSFGGRTDTQYF
cdr3_nt: TGTGCCAGCAGCTTCGGGGGGCGCACAGATACGCAGTATTTT

clone_size: NA
j_call: TRBJ2-1
d_call: NA
v_call: TRBV5-1
cdr3_aa: CASSLALGGGTYNEQFF
cdr3_nt: TGCGCCAGCAGCTTGGCATTAGGCGGGGGCACCTACAATGAGCAGTTCTTC

clone_size: NA
j_call: TRBJ2-7
d_call: NA
v_call: TRBV7-2
cdr3_aa: CASSLGPAGEQYF
cdr3_nt: TGTGCCAGCAGCTTAGGCCCCGCGGGTGAGCAGTACTTC

clone_size: NA
j_call: TRBJ1-2
d_call: TRBD1
v_call: TRBV7-3
cdr3_aa: CASSRQGGYGYTF
cdr3_nt: TGTGCCAGCAGCCGACAGGGAGGATATGGCTACACCTTC

clone_size: NA
j_call: TRBJ2-5
d_call: TRBD2
v_call: TRBV9
cdr3_aa: CASSRLAGAPGETQYF
cdr3_nt: TGTGCCAGCAGTAGACTAGCGGGGGCTCCGGGAGAGACCCAGTACTTC

clone_size: NA
j_call: TRBJ1-2
d_call: TRBD1
v_call: TRBV7-9
cdr3_aa: CASSSLRDRGFYGYTF
cdr3_nt: TGTGCCAGCAGCTCTCTCCGGGACAGGGGATTCTATGGCTACACCTTC

clone_size: few
j_call: TRBJ2-2
d_call: TRBD1
v_call: TRBV3-1/TRBV3-2
cdr3_aa: CASSQRGQSTGELFF
cdr3_nt: TGTGCCAGCAGCCAGAGGGGGCAGAGCACCGGGGAGCTGTTTTTT

clone_size: NA
j_call: TRBJ2-3
d_call: TRBD2
v_call: TRBV19
cdr3_aa: CASSPLGTSGTTDTQYF
cdr3_nt: TGTGCCAGTAGTCCCCTAGGGACTAGCGGGACCACAGATACGCAGTATTTT

clone_size: NA
j_call: TRBJ2-2
d_call: TRBD1
v_call: TRBV5-1
cdr3_aa: CASSLHGQGAGELFF
cdr3_nt: TGCGCCAGCAGCTTACACGGACAGGGGGCCGGGGAGCTGTTTTTT

clone_size: NA
j_call: TRBJ2-5
d_call: NA
v_call: TRBV18
cdr3_aa: CASSSNSEETQYF
cdr3_nt: TGTGCCAGCTCATCAAACTCCGAAGAGACCCAGTACTTC

clone_size: NA
j_call: TRBJ2-1
d_call: TRBD2
v_call: TRBV7-3
cdr3_aa: CASSSGLAAYNEQFF
cdr3_nt: TGTGCCAGCAGCTCGGGACTAGCGGCCTACAATGAGCAGTTCTTC

clone_size: NA
j_call: TRBJ1-1
d_call: NA
v_call: TRBV24-1
cdr3_aa: CATSDNRNTEAFF
cdr3_nt: TGTGCCACCAGTGATAACAGGAACACTGAAGCTTTCTTT

clone_size: NA
j_call: TRBJ1-2
d_call: NA
v_call: TRBV5-4
cdr3_aa: CASRGDAREGGYTF
cdr3_nt: TGTGCCAGCAGGGGTGACGCTAGGGAGGGTGGCTACACCTTC

clone_size: NA
j_call: TRBJ1-5
d_call: NA
v_call: TRBV6-5
cdr3_aa: CASRKGGGGQPQHF
cdr3_nt: TGTGCCAGCAGAAAAGGGGGGGGCGGTCAGCCCCAGCATTTT

clone_size: NA
j_call: TRBJ2-3
d_call: TRBD2
v_call: TRBV2
cdr3_aa: CASSAGLAGADTQYF
cdr3_nt: TGTGCCAGCAGCGCAGGACTAGCGGGGGCAGATACGCAGTATTTT

clone_size: NA
j_call: TRBJ1-3
d_call: NA
v_call: TRBV13
cdr3_aa: CASSLQGRYGNTIYF
cdr3_nt: TGTGCCAGCAGCTTACAGGGGAGATATGGAAACACCATATATTTT

clone_size: NA
j_call: TRBJ2-5
d_call: NA
v_call: TRBV14
cdr3_aa: CASSQGARSETQYF
cdr3_nt: TGTGCCAGCAGCCAAGGAGCGAGGTCGGAGACCCAGTACTTC

clone_size: once
j_call: TRBJ2-7
d_call: NA
v_call: TRBV18
cdr3_aa: CASSPGSSYEQYF
cdr3_nt: TGTGCCAGCTCCCCGGGGAGCTCCTACGAGCAGTACTTC

clone_size: NA
j_call: TRBJ2-1
d_call: TRBD2
v_call: TRBV5-4
cdr3_aa: CASSSSGRGGSNEQFF
cdr3_nt: TGTGCCAGCAGCTCCTCCGGGAGGGGAGGAAGCAATGAGCAGTTCTTC

clone_size: NA
j_call: TRBJ2-3
d_call: NA
v_call: TRBV21-1
cdr3_aa: CAMGPDRRQASTDTQYF
cdr3_nt: TGTGCCATGGGCCCTGACAGAAGGCAGGCAAGCACAGATACGCAGTATTTT

clone_size: NA
j_call: TRBJ1-5
d_call: NA
v_call: TRBV7-7
cdr3_aa: CASIPQPQHF
cdr3_nt: TGTGCCAGCATTCCGCAGCCCCAGCATTTT

clone_size: NA
j_call: TRBJ2-3
d_call: TRBD2
v_call: TRBV28
cdr3_aa: CASSLGRGATDTQYF
cdr3_nt: TGTGCCAGCAGTTTGGGGCGGGGGGCCACAGATACGCAGTATTTT

clone_size: NA
j_call: TRBJ2-2
d_call: NA
v_call: TRBV27
cdr3_aa: CASPVWSPNTGELFF
cdr3_nt: TGTGCCAGTCCCGTCTGGAGCCCGAACACCGGGGAGCTGTTTTTT

clone_size: NA
j_call: TRBJ2-7
d_call: NA
v_call: TRBV7-9
cdr3_aa: CASSSDKKTYEQYF
cdr3_nt: TGTGCCAGCAGCTCGGACAAAAAAACCTACGAGCAGTACTTC

clone_size: NA
j_call: TRBJ2-7
d_call: TRBD1
v_call: TRBV6-5
cdr3_aa: CASRQGLSNYEQYF
cdr3_nt: TGTGCCAGCAGACAGGGGTTGAGTAACTACGAGCAGTACTTC

clone_size: NA
j_call: TRBJ2-2
d_call: NA
v_call: TRBV30
cdr3_aa: CAWMMTSAGELFF
cdr3_nt: TGTGCCTGGATGATGACTTCAGCCGGGGAGCTGTTTTTT

clone_size: NA
j_call: TRBJ2-7
d_call: TRBD1
v_call: TRBV5-1
cdr3_aa: CASSLGDRVPGVYEQYF
cdr3_nt: TGCGCCAGCAGCTTGGGGGACAGGGTCCCAGGTGTGTACGAGCAGTACTTC

clone_size: NA
j_call: TRBJ2-7
d_call: NA
v_call: TRBV5-4
cdr3_aa: CASSRDGGSYEQYF
cdr3_nt: TGTGCCAGCAGCCGGGACGGGGGCTCCTACGAGCAGTACTTC

clone_size: NA
j_call: TRBJ2-3
d_call: TRBD2
v_call: TRBV3-1/TRBV3-2
cdr3_aa: CASSLLGGALADTQYF
cdr3_nt: TGTGCCAGCAGCCTGCTCGGGGGGGCCTTGGCAGATACGCAGTATTTT

clone_size: NA
j_call: TRBJ1-1
d_call: TRBD1
v_call: TRBV5-6
cdr3_aa: CASSTDRGKRTEAFF
cdr3_nt: TGTGCCAGCAGCACGGACAGGGGGAAGCGGACTGAAGCTTTCTTT

clone_size: NA
j_call: TRBJ2-5
d_call: TRBD2
v_call: TRBV2
cdr3_aa: CASNIGSGGGKTQYF
cdr3_nt: TGTGCCAGCAACATTGGCAGCGGGGGAGGGAAGACCCAGTACTTC

clone_size: NA
j_call: TRBJ2-7
d_call: TRBD1
v_call: TRBV7-2
cdr3_aa: CASSIRTGIDYEQYF
cdr3_nt: TGTGCCAGCAGCATCCGGACAGGCATTGACTACGAGCAGTACTTC

clone_size: NA
j_call: TRBJ1-6
d_call: NA
v_call: TRBV6-5
cdr3_aa: CASSYGGANSPLHF
cdr3_nt: TGTGCCAGCAGTTACGGGGGGGCTAATTCACCCCTCCACTTT

clone_size: NA
j_call: TRBJ2-1
d_call: NA
v_call: TRBV5-6
cdr3_aa: CASSSSGGKYNEQFF
cdr3_nt: TGTGCCAGCAGCAGTAGCGGAGGGAAGTACAATGAGCAGTTCTTC

clone_size: NA
j_call: TRBJ1-6
d_call: NA
v_call: TRBV18
cdr3_aa: CASSEGVESPLHF
cdr3_nt: TGTGCCAGCTCAGAAGGGGTTGAGTCACCCCTCCACTTT

clone_size: NA
j_call: TRBJ2-1
d_call: TRBD2
v_call: TRBV7-9
cdr3_aa: CASSSPGGANEQFF
cdr3_nt: TGTGCCAGCAGCTCCCCGGGGGGGGCCAATGAGCAGTTCTTC

clone_size: NA
j_call: TRBJ2-3
d_call: TRBD2
v_call: TRBV28
cdr3_aa: CASSLVAGGGTQYF
cdr3_nt: TGTGCCAGCAGCCTAGTAGCGGGGGGGGGCACGCAGTATTTT

clone_size: NA
j_call: TRBJ2-7
d_call: TRBD1
v_call: TRBV12-5
cdr3_aa: CASVPGTAYEQYF
cdr3_nt: TGTGCTAGTGTTCCGGGGACAGCCTACGAGCAGTACTTC